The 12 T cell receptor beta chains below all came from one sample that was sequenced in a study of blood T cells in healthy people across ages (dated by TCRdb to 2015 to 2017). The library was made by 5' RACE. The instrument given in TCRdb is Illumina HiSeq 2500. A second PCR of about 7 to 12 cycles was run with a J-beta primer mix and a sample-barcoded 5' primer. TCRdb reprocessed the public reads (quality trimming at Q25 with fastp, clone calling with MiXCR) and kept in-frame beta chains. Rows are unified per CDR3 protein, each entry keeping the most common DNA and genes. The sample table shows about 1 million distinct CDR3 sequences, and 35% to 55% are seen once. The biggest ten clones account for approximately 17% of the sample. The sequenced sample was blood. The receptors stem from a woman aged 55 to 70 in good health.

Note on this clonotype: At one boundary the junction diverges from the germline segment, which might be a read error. Here the CDR3 DNA reads TGTGCCAGCAGACAGGGGCGGCTTGTGGAGACCCGGTACTTC. Translating it yields CASRQGRLVETRYF. V gene TRBV2 combines with J gene TRBJ2-5; 7 bases are a match to TRBD1. The germline gives CDR1 SNHLY, CDR2 FYNNEI. This CDR3 is built from 14 residues.

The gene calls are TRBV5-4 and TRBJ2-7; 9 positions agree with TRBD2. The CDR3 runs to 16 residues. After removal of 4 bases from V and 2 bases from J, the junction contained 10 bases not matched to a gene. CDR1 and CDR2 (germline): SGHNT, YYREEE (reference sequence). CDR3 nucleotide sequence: TGTGCCAGCAGCACTCGTAGCGGGAGCTGGGCCTACGAGCAGTACTTC. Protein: CASSTRSGSWAYEQYF. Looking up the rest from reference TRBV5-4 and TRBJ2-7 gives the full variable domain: ETGVTQSPTHLIKTRGQQVTLRCSSQSGHNTVSWYQQALGQGPQFIFQYYREEENGRGNFPPRFSGLQFPNYSSELNVNALELDDSALYLCASSTRSGSWAYEQYFGPGTRLTVT.

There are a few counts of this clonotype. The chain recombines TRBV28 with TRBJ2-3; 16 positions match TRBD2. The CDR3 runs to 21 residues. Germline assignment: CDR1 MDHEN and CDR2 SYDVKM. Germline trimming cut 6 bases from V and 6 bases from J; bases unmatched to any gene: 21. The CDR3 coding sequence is TGTGCCAGCAGCCAATATCCCGGGACTAGCGGGAGGGCCCCGTCAGTTGATACGCAGTATTTT. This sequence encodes CASSQYPGTSGRAPSVDTQYF.

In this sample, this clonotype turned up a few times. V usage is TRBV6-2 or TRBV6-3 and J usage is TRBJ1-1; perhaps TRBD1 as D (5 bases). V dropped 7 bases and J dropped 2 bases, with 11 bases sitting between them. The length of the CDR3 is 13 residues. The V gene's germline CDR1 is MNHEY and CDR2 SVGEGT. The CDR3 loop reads CASNYGANTEAFF. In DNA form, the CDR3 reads TGTGCCAGCAACTACGGGGCTAACACTGAAGCTTTCTTT.

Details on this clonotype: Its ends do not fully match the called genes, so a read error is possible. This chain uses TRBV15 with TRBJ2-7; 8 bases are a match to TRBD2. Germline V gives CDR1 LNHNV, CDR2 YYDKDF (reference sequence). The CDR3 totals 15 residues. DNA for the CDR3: TGTACCACCAGCAGACTTGATAGCGGGAACTACGAGCAGTACTTC. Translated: CTTSRLDSGNYEQYF.

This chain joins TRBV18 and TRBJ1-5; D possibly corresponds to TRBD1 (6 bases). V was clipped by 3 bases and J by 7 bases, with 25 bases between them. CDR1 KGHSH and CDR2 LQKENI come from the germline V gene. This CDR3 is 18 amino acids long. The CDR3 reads CASSPDPRGGRFGQPQHF. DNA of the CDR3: TGTGCCAGCTCACCGGACCCGAGAGGGGGACGGTTCGGGCAGCCCCAGCATTTT.

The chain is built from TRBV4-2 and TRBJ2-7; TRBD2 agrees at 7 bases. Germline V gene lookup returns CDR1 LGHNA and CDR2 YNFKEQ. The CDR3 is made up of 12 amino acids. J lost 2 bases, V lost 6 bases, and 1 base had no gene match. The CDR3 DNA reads TGTGCCAGCAGGAGCGGGGCCTACGAGCAGTACTTC. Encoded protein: CASRSGAYEQYF.

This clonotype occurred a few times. The CDR3 spells CASSLNWGPSYGYTF. DNA for the CDR3: TGCGCCAGCAGCTTGAATTGGGGACCTTCGTATGGCTACACCTTC. The chain uses TRBV5-1 and TRBJ1-2; TRBD1 is a possible D gene (5 bases). The germline V gene has CDR1 SGHRS and CDR2 YFSETQ. Trimming shortened V by 1 base and J by 5 bases, and 15 bases separated the two germline ends. The CDR3 has 15 amino acids.

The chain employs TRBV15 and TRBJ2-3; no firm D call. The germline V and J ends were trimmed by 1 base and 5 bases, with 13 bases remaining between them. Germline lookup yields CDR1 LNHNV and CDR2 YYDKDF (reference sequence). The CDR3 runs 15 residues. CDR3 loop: CATSRVVSFGDTQYF. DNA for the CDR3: TGTGCCACCAGCAGAGTTGTGAGTTTTGGAGATACGCAGTATTTT.

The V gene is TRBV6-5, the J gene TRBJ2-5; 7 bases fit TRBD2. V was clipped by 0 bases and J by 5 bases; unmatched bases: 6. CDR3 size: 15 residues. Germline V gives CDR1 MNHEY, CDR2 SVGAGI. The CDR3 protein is CASSYSTPRGETQYF. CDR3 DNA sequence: TGTGCCAGCAGTTACTCGACTCCGCGGGGGGAGACCCAGTACTTC.

CDR3 amino acids: CAISLKTDTEAFF. In DNA form, the CDR3 reads TGTGCCATCAGCCTCAAGACGGACACTGAAGCTTTCTTT. This chain uses TRBV10-3 with TRBJ1-1; D remains unclear. Germline CDR1 ENHRY, CDR2 SYGVKD. There are 13 residues in the CDR3. The ends were cut back, 6 bases at V and 3 bases at J, with 11 bases in the middle.

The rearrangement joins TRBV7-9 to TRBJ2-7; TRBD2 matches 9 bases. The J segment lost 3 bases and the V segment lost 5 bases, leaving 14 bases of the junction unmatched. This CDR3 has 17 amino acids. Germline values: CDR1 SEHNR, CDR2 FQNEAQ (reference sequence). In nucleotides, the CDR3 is TGTGCCAGCAGCCCCCGGGCCCTAGCGGGACTTTTCTACGAGCAGTACTTC. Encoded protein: CASSPRALAGLFYEQYF.